This T cell receptor beta chain was obtained from a study of blood T cells in healthy people across ages. The V end lost 2 bases, the J end lost 5 bases, and 16 bases lay between the germline ends. This CDR3 contains 15 residues. Germline values: CDR1 MGHRA, CDR2 YSYEKL. Primed by a sample-barcoded 5' primer and a J-beta primer mix, a second PCR proceeded for about 6 to 11 cycles. One entry per CDR3 protein, called by TCRdb with MiXCR from the 5' RACE reads. The sample has 1,500,000 or so distinct CDR3 sequences, roughly two fifths seen once; the top ten hold approximately 4%. The TCR sequence derives from a woman between 18 and 29 years old in good health. The chain carries TRBV4-1 and TRBJ2-7; no definite D call. The sample was blood. The CDR3 protein is CASSQRTVLMDEQYF. CDR3 nucleotides: TGCGCCAGCAGCCAAAGGACGGTTTTGATGGACGAGCAGTACTTC.